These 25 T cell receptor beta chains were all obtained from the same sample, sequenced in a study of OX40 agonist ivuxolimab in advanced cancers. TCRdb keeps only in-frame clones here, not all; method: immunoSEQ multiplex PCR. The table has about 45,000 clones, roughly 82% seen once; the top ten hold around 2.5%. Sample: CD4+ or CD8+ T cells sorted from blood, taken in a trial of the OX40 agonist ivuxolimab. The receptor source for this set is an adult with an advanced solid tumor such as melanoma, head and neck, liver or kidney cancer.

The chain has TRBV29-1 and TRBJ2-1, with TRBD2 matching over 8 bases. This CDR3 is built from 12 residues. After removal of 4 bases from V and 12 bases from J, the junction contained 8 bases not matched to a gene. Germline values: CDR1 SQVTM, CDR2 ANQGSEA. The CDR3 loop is CSVGASGYRQFF. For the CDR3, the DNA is TGCAGCGTTGGGGCTAGCGGGTATCGGCAGTTCTTC.

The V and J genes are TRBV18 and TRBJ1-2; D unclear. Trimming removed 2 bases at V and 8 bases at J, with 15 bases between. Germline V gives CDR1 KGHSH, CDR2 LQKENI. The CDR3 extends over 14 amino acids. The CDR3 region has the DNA TGTGCCAGCTCACCAGGGGTAGGAGAAGAAGGCTACACCTTC. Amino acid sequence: CASSPGVGEEGYTF.

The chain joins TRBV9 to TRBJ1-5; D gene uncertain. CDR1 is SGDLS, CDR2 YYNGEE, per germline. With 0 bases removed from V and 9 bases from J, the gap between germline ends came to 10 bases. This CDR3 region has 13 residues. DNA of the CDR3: TGTGCCAGCAGCGTAGACCCTGTCACGCCCCAGCATTTT. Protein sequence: CASSVDPVTPQHF.

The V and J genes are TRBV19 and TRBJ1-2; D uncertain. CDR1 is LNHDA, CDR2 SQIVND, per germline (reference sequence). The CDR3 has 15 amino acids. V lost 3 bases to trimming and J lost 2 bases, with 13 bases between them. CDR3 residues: CASSIAPALNYGYTF. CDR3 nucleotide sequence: TGTGCCAGTAGTATCGCGCCAGCTTTAAACTATGGCTACACCTTC.

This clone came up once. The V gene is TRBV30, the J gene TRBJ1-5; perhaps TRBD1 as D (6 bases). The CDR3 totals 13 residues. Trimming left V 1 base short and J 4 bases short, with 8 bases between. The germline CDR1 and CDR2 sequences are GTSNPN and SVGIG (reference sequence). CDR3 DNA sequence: TGTGCCTGGAGTGGGCAGGGGAATCAGCCCCAGCATTTT. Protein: CAWSGQGNQPQHF.

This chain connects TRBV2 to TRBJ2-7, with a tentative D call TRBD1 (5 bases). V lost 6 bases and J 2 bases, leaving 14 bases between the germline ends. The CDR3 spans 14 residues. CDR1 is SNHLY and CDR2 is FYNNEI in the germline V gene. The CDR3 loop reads CASRTDKGPYEQYF. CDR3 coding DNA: TGTGCCAGCAGAACGGACAAGGGCCCCTACGAGCAGTACTTC. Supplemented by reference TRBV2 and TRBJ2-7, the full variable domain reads EPEVTQTPSHQVTQMGQEVILRCVPISNHLYFYWYRQILGQKVEFLVSFYNNEISEKSEIFDDQFSVERPDGSNFTLKIRSTKLEDSAMYFCASRTDKGPYEQYFGPGTRLTVT.

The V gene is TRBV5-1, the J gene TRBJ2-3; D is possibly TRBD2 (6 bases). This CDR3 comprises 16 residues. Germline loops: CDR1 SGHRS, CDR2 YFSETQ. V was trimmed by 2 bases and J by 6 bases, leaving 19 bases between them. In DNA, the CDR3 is TGCGCCAGCAGCTTACTAAGCGGGTCCCGGTCGGATACGCAGTATTTT. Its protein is CASSLLSGSRSDTQYF.

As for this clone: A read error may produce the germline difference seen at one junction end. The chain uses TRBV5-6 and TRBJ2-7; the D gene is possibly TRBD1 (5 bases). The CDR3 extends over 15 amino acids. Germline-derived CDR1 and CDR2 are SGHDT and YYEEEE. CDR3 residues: CASSSFRGVSFEQYF. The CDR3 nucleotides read TGTGCCAGCAGCTCATTTAGGGGCGTGTCCTTCGAGCAGTACTTC.

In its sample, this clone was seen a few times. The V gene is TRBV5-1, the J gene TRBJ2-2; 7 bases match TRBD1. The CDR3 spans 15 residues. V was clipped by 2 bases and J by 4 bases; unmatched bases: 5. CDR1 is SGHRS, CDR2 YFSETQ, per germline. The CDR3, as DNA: TGCGCCAGCAGCTTAGTCGGGACAGTCACCGGGGAGCTGTTTTTT. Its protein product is CASSLVGTVTGELFF.

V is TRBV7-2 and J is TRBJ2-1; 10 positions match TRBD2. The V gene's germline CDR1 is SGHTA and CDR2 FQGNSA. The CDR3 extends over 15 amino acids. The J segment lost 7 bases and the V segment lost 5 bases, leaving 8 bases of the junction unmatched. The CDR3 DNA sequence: TGTGCCAGCAGCGCCAGCGGGGGGGCTGGAAATGAGCAGTTCTTC. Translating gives CASSASGGAGNEQFF.

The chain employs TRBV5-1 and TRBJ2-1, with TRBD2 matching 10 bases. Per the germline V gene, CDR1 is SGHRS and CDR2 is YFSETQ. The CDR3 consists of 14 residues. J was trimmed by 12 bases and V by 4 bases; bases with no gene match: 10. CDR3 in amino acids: CASSVERGGLGQFF. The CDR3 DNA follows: TGCGCCAGCAGCGTCGAGCGGGGGGGCCTGGGGCAGTTCTTC.

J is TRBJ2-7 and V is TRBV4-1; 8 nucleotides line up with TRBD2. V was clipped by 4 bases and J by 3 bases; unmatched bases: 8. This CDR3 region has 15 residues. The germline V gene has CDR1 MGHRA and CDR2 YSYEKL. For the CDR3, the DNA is TGCGCCAGCAGCCCTTTCGCGGGGGGAGTCTACGAGCAGTACTTC. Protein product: CASSPFAGGVYEQYF.

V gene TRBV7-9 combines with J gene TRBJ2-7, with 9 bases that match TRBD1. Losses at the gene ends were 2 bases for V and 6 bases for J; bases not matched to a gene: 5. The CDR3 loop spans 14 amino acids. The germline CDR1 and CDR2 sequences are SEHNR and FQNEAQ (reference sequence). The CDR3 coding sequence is TGTGCCAGCAGCTTAACAGGGGGCAGCTTCGAGCAGTACTTC. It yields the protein CASSLTGGSFEQYF.

The CDR3 reads CASSLSGGAYYGYTF. CDR3 nucleotide sequence: TGTGCCAGCAGTTTATCGGGGGGTGCGTACTATGGCTACACCTTC. The rearrangement joins TRBV27 to TRBJ1-2; maybe TRBD1 (5 bases). CDR1 and CDR2 (germline): MNHEY, SMNVEV (reference sequence). The CDR3 is made up of 15 amino acids. V gave up 0 bases and J gave up 3 bases, with 11 bases separating them.

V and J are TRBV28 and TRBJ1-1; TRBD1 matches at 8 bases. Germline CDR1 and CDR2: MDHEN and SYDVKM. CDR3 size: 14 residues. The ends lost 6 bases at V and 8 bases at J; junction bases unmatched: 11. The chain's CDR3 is CASRSGGARDEAFF. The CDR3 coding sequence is TGTGCCAGCAGATCAGGGGGCGCGAGGGACGAAGCTTTCTTT.

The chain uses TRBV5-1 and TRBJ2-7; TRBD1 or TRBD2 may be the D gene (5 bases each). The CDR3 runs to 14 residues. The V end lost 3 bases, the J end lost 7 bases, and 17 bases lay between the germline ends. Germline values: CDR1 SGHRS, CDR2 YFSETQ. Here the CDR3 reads CASSSQGPPLEQYF. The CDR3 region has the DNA TGCGCCAGCAGCTCCCAGGGACCGCCGCTTGAGCAGTACTTC. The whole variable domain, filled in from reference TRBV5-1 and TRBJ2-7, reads KAGVTQTPRYLIKTRGQQVTLSCSPISGHRSVSWYQQTPGQGLQFLFEYFSETQRNKGNFPGRFSGRQFSNSRSEMNVSTLELGDSALYLCASSSQGPPLEQYFGPGTRLTVT.

In nucleotides, the CDR3 is TGTGCCAGCAGCTTGGACTCGAGCGGCTACACCTTC. It codes for CASSLDSSGYTF. The V call is TRBV4-2, the J call TRBJ1-2; no definite D call. The V end was cut by 5 bases, the J end by 8 bases, with 12 bases between. This CDR3 spans 12 amino acids. CDR1 and CDR2 (germline): LGHNA, YNFKEQ.

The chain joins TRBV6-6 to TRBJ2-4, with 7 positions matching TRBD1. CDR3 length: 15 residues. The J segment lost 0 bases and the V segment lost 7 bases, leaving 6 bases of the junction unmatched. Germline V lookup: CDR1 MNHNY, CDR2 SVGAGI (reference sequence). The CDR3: CASKDRTLAKNIQYF. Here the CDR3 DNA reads TGTGCCAGCAAGGACAGGACCTTAGCCAAAAACATTCAGTACTTC.

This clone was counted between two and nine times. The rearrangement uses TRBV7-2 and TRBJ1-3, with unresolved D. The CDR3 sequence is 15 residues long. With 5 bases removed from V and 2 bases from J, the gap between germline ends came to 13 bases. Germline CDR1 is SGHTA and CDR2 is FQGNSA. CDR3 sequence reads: CASSPPGYTGNTIYF. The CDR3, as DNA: TGTGCCAGCAGCCCCCCCGGGTACACTGGAAACACCATATATTTT.

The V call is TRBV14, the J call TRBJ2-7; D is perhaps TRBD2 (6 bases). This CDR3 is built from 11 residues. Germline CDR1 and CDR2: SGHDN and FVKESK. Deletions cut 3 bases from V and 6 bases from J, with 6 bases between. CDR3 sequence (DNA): TGTGCCAGCAGCCACGGGGGCGAGCAGTACTTC. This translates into CASSHGGEQYF.

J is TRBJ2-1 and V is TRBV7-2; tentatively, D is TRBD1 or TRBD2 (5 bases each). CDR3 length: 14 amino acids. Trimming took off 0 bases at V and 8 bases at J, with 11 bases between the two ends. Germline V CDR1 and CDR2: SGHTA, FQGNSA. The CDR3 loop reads CASSLAGTGYEQFF. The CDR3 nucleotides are TGTGCCAGCAGCTTAGCGGGGACCGGCTATGAGCAGTTCTTC.

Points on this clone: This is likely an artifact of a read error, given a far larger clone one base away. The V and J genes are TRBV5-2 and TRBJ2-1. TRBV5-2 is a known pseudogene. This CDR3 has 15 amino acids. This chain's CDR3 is CASSDSGAVYNEQFF. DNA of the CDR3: TGTGCCAGCAGCGACTCAGGAGCAGTATACAATGAGCAGTTCTTC.

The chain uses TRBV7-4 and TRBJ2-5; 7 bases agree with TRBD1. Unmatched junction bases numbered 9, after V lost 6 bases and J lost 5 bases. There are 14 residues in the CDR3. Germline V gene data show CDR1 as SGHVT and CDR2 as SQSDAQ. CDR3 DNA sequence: TGTGCCAGCAGTGGTGGACAGGTGGGCGAGACCCAGTACTTC. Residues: CASSGGQVGETQYF.

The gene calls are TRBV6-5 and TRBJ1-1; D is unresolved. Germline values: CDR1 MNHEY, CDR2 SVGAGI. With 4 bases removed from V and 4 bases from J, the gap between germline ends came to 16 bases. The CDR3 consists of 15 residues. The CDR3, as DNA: TGTGCCAGCAGTTTTTTAGGAGCTACAAGCACTGAAGCTTTCTTT. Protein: CASSFLGATSTEAFF.

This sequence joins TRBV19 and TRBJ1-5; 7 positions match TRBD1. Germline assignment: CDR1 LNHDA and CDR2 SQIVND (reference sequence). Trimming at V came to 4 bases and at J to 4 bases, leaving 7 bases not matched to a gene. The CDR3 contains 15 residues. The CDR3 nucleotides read TGTGCCAGTAGTACAGGAAGGGGGCTGAATCAGCCCCAGCATTTT. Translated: CASSTGRGLNQPQHF.